This T cell receptor (beta chain) was found in a study of human T cells and chemical hapten exposure (dated by TCRdb to the early 2020s). With regard to the full study: Libraries were pooled for sequencing, and per-sample TCR yields varied mainly because of small differences in library volumes within the pool. Both TCR alpha and TCR beta chains were sequenced from each blood RNA sample. Peripheral blood TCR repertoire changes were tracked in vivo in alopecia patients during primary and secondary sensitization to the hapten diphenylcyclopropenone (DPC). What the study reported, not specific to this receptor: Repeated subsampling changed both the strength of the expansion versus patch-test correlation and the threshold at which that correlation became significant. The number of TCRs above 1 in 1000 frequency did not change with DPC sensitization; there was no evidence of global repertoire structure alterations.

Library preparation used RACE. The sequencing machine was a NextSeq 500. During library preparation, unique molecular identifiers were attached to individual cDNA molecules so that TCRs could be counted quantitatively and reproducibly. The study's own analysis went as follows. A median of roughly 98,000 TCRs per sample was observed, with a range of about 23,224 to 690,600. The Decombinator software suite was used to annotate the V, J and CDR3 of the TCR reads. To make PS versus PT1 abundance plots, every sample was subsampled to the same number of TCRs (28,000). TCRs were defined as expanded if absent before sensitization and observed at least eight times at the 2-week time point. TCRdb cleaned the public reads at Q25 with fastp, built clones with MiXCR and kept in-frame beta chains. Rows are unified per CDR3 protein, each entry keeping the most common DNA and genes. TCRdb's processing, not the authors', yielded these V and J calls. The sample table contains 65,000 or so distinct CDR3 sequences; only one count was recorded for around 6.1% of them. Jointly, the top ten make up roughly 3.4% of the sample.

From the cysteine through the phenylalanine, the CDR3 covers 16 amino acids. Kept here is only the CDR3 DNA, which spans 48 bases and is read in frame from base 1. V is pared back by 3 bases and J by 9 bases, with 18 bases lying between the germline termini. Based on the germline V gene (reference sequence), the CDR1 and CDR2 sequences are PRHDT and FYEKMQ. This sample's time point label indicates: healthy volunteer bleed at 6 weeks. Total RNA was isolated from unfractionated whole blood collected in Tempus Blood RNA tubes. As TCR sequencing controls, five or six healthy volunteers were used, with blood taken at day 0, 2 weeks and 6 weeks. About this clonotype: The antigen it binds to is not known. Within one base of it there is no much larger clone, and no base qualities were kept.

The rearrangement joined TRBV13 to TRBJ1-6, with the D gene not clear enough to name. The clonotype originates from a female donor in good health. Some clones in this sample may be carry-over from other donors' samples. Material: whole blood. The CDR3 region has the sequence CASSFWHPDSSSPLHF. The DNA is as follows: TGTGCCAGCAGCTTTTGGCATCCGGATTCATCTTCACCCCTCCACTTT.